The 3 T cell receptor beta chains in this list originate from one sample, sequenced in a study of T cells in Graves' hyperthyroidism and ophthalmopathy (dated by TCRdb to between 2018 and 2021). The library was produced with multiplex PCR. TCRdb records Illumina HiSeq 2000 as the sequencer. The TCR beta CDR3 regions were amplified from RNA transcripts. A first-round RT-PCR of the TCR CDR3 used the HTBI primer set with the Qiagen OneStep RT-PCR kit. TCRdb ran its own pipeline on the public reads, namely fastp trimming at Q25 and MiXCR clone calling, and kept in-frame beta chains. Rows are unified per CDR3 protein, each entry keeping the most common DNA and genes. Recorded for this sample are approximately 600,000 distinct CDR3 sequences; around 21% of them occurred a single time. Clones ranked in the top ten supply over 30% of the sample. The sequenced sample was blood. These receptors all stem from a man younger than 45 with Graves' ophthalmopathy.

The J gene is TRBJ2-6, the V gene TRBV5-1; D remains ambiguous. The CDR3 extends over 15 amino acids. The V gene's germline CDR1 is SGHRS and CDR2 YFSETQ. The V gene lost 3 bases and the J gene lost 0 bases, with 7 bases spanning the gap. Here the CDR3 reads CASSSTTSGANVLTF. The CDR3 DNA reads TGCGCCAGCAGCTCCACGACCTCTGGGGCCAACGTCCTGACTTTC.

This clonotype was observed a few times. The chain uses TRBV28 and TRBJ1-5, with 8 bases lining up with TRBD1. Germline assignment: CDR1 MDHEN and CDR2 SYDVKM. The CDR3 length is 14 residues. The junction had 4 bases not matched to a gene; V was cut back by 2 bases and J by 7 bases. CDR3 sequence reads: CASSLGTGLQPQHF. CDR3 DNA: TGTGCCAGCAGTTTAGGGACAGGCCTACAGCCCCAGCATTTT.

This chain uses TRBV28 with TRBJ2-1; D is possibly TRBD1 (5 bases). The CDR3 extends over 15 amino acids. Trimming shortened V by 2 bases and J by 10 bases, and 18 bases separated the two germline ends. Germline-derived CDR1 and CDR2 are MDHEN and SYDVKM. CDR3 DNA: TGTGCCAGCAGTTTACATGGTCAGGGTGTTCGAGAGCAGTTCTTC. Translation: CASSLHGQGVREQFF. Full variable domain (rest looked up from reference TRBV28 and TRBJ2-1): DVKVTQSSRYLVKRTGEKVFLECVQDMDHENMFWYRQDPGLGLRLIYFSYDVKMKEKGDIPEGYSVSREKKERFSLILESASTNQTSMYLCASSLHGQGVREQFFGPGTRLTVL.